This T cell receptor (beta chain) was captured by sequencing in a study of blood T cells in healthy people across ages. The individuals who served as donors were healthy Caucasians living in Russia, aged about 6 to 100. Each sample provided at least 5 micrograms of extracted total RNA. Study-wide findings and caveats: Roughly linear declines in TCR beta diversity per million T cells occurred with age.

The sample holds many counts of this clonotype. Its specificity is unknown. Germline CDR1 and CDR2: KGHSH and LQKENI. CDR3 length equals 14 residues. Trimming shortened V by 8 bases and J by 2 bases, and 14 bases separated the two germline ends. PCR was performed a second time for roughly 7 to 12 cycles using a sample-barcoded 5' primer and a J-beta primer mix. MiXCR was run by TCRdb on the 5' RACE reads, yielding one entry per CDR3 protein. The repertoire holds roughly 1,500,000 distinct CDR3 sequences, roughly 32% seen once, with approximately 10% in the top ten. The rearrangement links TRBV18 to TRBJ2-3; D might be TRBD1 or TRBD2, each matching 5 bases. The sequence derives from a woman aged 30 to 39 in good health. Material for sequencing was blood. The CDR3 DNA is TGTGCCAGCAGCCCGCCGGGGCACACAGATACGCAGTATTTT. As protein: CASSPPGHTDTQYF.